This T cell receptor beta chain is from a study of blood T cell repertoires in COVID-19. At the level of the study: Acute and convalescent COVID-19 specimens originated in the United States, Italy and Spain.

This CDR3 has 15 amino acids. Trimming took off 6 bases at V and 6 bases at J, with 17 bases between the two ends. The germline CDR1 and CDR2 sequences are MNHEY and SVGAGI. This clone was recorded only once. In the authors' workflow: Amplifying reference gene primers gave estimates of nucleated cell counts. Here immunoSEQ multiplex PCR was the method, and the copy in TCRdb shows in-frame clones only, minus some. V and J calls and clone size are given by that table; D and trimming were obtained from the DNA. The data show roughly 70,000 clones, about four fifths seen once. The rearrangement links TRBV6-5 to TRBJ2-2, with D hard to call. Sequencing used peripheral blood. The receptor was derived from a human donor in a cohort sampled during active COVID-19. The DNA for the CDR3 is TGTGCCAGCAGGTCCTGGCAGTTAAGATCCGGGGAGCTGTTTTTT. It translates to CASRSWQLRSGELFF.